This T cell receptor (beta chain) was captured by sequencing in a study of T cell changes during pregnancy in multiple sclerosis. Generated by immunoSEQ multiplex PCR, the TCRdb table keeps only in-frame clones and is missing some. This table holds approximately 110,000 clones, approximately 91% found once. This specimen consisted of peripheral blood, obtained after pregnancy. The receptor comes from a female donor with multiple sclerosis, enrolled in a pregnancy study.

Here the CDR3 reads CASSVTGSRTEAFF. Here the CDR3 DNA reads TGCGCCAGCAGCGTGACAGGGAGTAGGACTGAAGCTTTCTTT. The rearrangement uses TRBV5-1 and TRBJ1-1; 7 positions match TRBD1. The CDR3 contains 14 residues. The junction had 8 bases not matched to a gene; V was cut back by 4 bases and J by 5 bases. Germline V gene sequence: CDR1 SGHRS, CDR2 YFSETQ.